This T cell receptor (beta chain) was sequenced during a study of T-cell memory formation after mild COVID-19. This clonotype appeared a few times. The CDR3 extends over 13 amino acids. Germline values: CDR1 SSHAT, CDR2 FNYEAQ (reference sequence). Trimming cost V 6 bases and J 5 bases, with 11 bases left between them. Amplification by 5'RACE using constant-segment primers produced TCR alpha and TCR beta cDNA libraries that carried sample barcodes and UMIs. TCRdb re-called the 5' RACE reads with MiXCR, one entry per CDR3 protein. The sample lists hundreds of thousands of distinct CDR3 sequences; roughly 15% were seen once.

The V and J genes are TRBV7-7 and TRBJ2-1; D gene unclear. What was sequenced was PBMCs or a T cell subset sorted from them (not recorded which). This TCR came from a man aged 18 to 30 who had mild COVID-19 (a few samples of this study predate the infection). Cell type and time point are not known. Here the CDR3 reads CASSADGHNEQFF. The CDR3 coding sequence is TGTGCCAGCAGTGCCGACGGTCACAATGAGCAGTTCTTC.